This TCR beta chain was retrieved from a study of T cell changes during pregnancy in multiple sclerosis. Generated by immunoSEQ multiplex PCR, the TCRdb table keeps only in-frame clones and is missing some. The sample includes 65,000 to 85,000 clones, 90% to 95% of them seen just once. The source was peripheral blood, collected after pregnancy. The sequence was collected from a female donor with multiple sclerosis, enrolled in a pregnancy study.

CDR3 in DNA: TGTGCCAGCAGTTACGTTAGGGGTACGGAGACCCAGTACTTC. Protein product: CASSYVRGTETQYF. The chain recombines TRBV6-6 with TRBJ2-5, with D possibly being TRBD1 (5 bases). The CDR3 has 14 residues. The germline CDR1 and CDR2 sequences are MNHNY and SVGAGI (reference sequence). Trimming left V 2 bases short and J 5 bases short, with 12 bases between.